This TCR beta chain was documented in a study of shared clonotypes between healthy human individuals. Trimming left V 5 bases short and J 1 base short, with 16 bases between. Germline V gives CDR1 SGDLS, CDR2 YYNGEE. The length of the CDR3 is 16 residues. Naive CD8 cells, CD45RO-negative and positively selected for CCR7, excluded terminally differentiated effector memory CD45RA+ cells. Repertoires were generated with immunoSEQ multiplex PCR, while TCRdb's copy carries only in-frame clones and drops some. The sample lists around 2,100,000 clones, roughly 95% occurring once. Sequenced material: naive CD8+ T cells sorted from blood. This receptor was obtained from a man between 18 and 29 years old in good health. V gene TRBV9 combines with J gene TRBJ2-1; perhaps TRBD2 as D (6 bases). CDR3 in DNA: TGTGCCAGCAGTCCCGTGGCGGGAATTTCCTACAATGAGCAGTTCTTC. This encodes CASSPVAGISYNEQFF.